The source of this T cell receptor (beta chain) is a study of blood T cell repertoires in COVID-19. Study-wide background: T cells, B-cell-depleted T cells, or PBMCs supplied cDNA or gDNA.

Sequencing used immunoSEQ multiplex PCR; TCRdb keeps in-frame clones, though not all of them. This sample has a few hundred thousand clones, with around 91% found just once. CDR1 and CDR2 from the germline V gene are DFQATT and SNEGSKA (reference sequence). V was clipped by 3 bases and J by 4 bases, with 37 bases between them. CDR3 length: 22 residues. The chain has TRBV20-1 and TRBJ2-1, with D possibly matching TRBD2 (6 bases). The TCR originated in a woman aged 60 to 75 with acute or convalescent COVID-19. What was sequenced was peripheral blood. CDR3 DNA sequence: TGCAGTGCTAGTACCGACGTACCCTTGACTAGGCAAACTCCGATTTCTTACAATGAGCAGTTCTTC. Translating it yields CSASTDVPLTRQTPISYNEQFF.